This T cell receptor (beta chain) was sequenced during a study of a mutant IDH1 vaccine in newly diagnosed glioma. Study details: First vaccine doses came 4-6 weeks after radiotherapy alone, or with temozolomide cycles. Prior therapy was radiotherapy, temozolomide, or both; most received both.

This sample's time point: week 11, during vaccination. With topical imiquimod, each dose of the vaccine consisted of 300 ug of mutant IDH1 20-mer peptide. Per the germline V gene, CDR1 is SGHNT and CDR2 is YYREEE (reference sequence). This CDR3 has 14 amino acids. J gave up 6 bases and V 5 bases, and 8 bases lay outside the gene matches. Clones were read by immunoSEQ multiplex PCR, and TCRdb kept only the in-frame ones, dropping some. Altogether about 130,000 clones are present, over 75% being singletons, with the ten largest covering 5.5%. Concerning this clone itself: Its antigen is not known.

The rearrangement joins TRBV5-4 to TRBJ1-2, with 9 nucleotides matching TRBD1. The source material was PBMCs, sampled from a glioma patient whose treatment included an IDH1 peptide vaccine. The clonotype originates from a man aged 40-55 years with glioma. The CDR3 DNA sequence: TGTGCCAGCAGGCAAGGACAGGGGATCCATGGCTACACCTTC. Its translation: CASRQGQGIHGYTF.